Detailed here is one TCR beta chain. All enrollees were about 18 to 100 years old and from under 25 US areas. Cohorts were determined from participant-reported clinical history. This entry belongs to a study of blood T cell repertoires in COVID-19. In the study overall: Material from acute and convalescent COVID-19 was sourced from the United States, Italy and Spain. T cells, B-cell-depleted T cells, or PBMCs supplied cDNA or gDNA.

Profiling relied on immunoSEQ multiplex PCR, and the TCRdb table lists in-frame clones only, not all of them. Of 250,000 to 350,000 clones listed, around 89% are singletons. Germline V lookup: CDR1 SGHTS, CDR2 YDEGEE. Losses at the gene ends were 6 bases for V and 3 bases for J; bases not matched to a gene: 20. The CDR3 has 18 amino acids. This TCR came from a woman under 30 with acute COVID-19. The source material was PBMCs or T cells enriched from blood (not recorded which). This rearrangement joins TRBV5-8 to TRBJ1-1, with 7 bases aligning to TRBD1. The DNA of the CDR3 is TGTGCCAGCATCCCCAGAGGTGCTGGACAGGACTTTTACACTGAAGCTTTCTTT. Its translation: CASIPRGAGQDFYTEAFF.